These T cell receptor beta chains were read from a single sample in a study of T cell responses to AZD1222 COVID-19 vaccine. Using immunoSEQ multiplex PCR, the repertoire was profiled, and TCRdb retains in-frame clones only, with some absent. The sample gives some 140,000 clones, about 90% of which show up once; under 7% is in the top ten. The source material was peripheral blood, sampled on day 0 of MenACWY control vaccination. These receptors came from an adult in good health. Both conserved end residues are part of each CDR3. A D gene is named only where the DNA matches it firmly. The size entry is marked missing in some rows and otherwise reads once, few, many or a size class.

D: TRBD1
V: TRBV19
size: NA
J: TRBJ1-1
CDR3: CATSTAGGNTEAFF
DNA: TGTGCCACCTCAACAGCAGGGGGTAACACTGAAGCTTTCTTT

D: NA
V: TRBV7-9
size: NA
J: TRBJ1-2
CDR3: CASSLGAASGYTF
DNA: TGTGCCAGCAGCTTGGGGGCCGCCAGTGGCTACACCTTC

D: NA
V: TRBV7-2
size: NA
J: TRBJ2-7
CDR3: CASSAGLGSYEQYF
DNA: TGTGCCAGCAGCGCCGGACTTGGGTCCTACGAGCAGTACTTC

D: NA
V: TRBV11-2
size: NA
J: TRBJ1-2
CDR3: CASSHQRGRDGYTF
DNA: TGTGCCAGCAGCCACCAGAGGGGCAGGGATGGCTACACCTTC

D: NA
V: TRBV10-3
size: NA
J: TRBJ1-6
CDR3: CAISEGDSYNSPLHF
DNA: TGTGCCATCAGTGAGGGAGACTCCTATAATTCACCCCTCCACTTT

D: TRBD1
V: TRBV18
size: NA
J: TRBJ2-7
CDR3: CASSLDRVLSYEQYF
DNA: TGTGCCAGCTCCCTAGACAGGGTCCTCTCCTACGAGCAGTACTTC

D: TRBD1
V: TRBV2
size: medium-sized
J: TRBJ1-6
CDR3: CAIPEDRGFNSPLHF
DNA: TGTGCCATCCCAGAGGACAGGGGTTTTAATTCACCCCTCCACTTT

D: NA
V: TRBV24-1
size: NA
J: TRBJ2-5
CDR3: CATSDLNEETQYF
DNA: TGTGCCACCAGTGATCTTAACGAGGAGACCCAGTACTTC

D: TRBD1
V: TRBV10-2
size: NA
J: TRBJ1-1
CDR3: CASSESIGGTVSSRSAFF
DNA: TGCGCCAGCAGTGAGTCGATTGGAGGGACAGTCTCCTCCCGGTCGGCTTTCTTT

D: NA
V: TRBV5-1
size: once
J: TRBJ2-1
CDR3: CASSLALGSNNEQFF
DNA: TGCGCCAGCAGCTTGGCTCTCGGATCTAACAATGAGCAGTTCTTC

D: NA
V: TRBV30
size: NA
J: TRBJ1-1
CDR3: CAWSWAMNTEAFF
DNA: TGTGCCTGGAGTTGGGCTATGAACACTGAAGCTTTCTTT

D: NA
V: TRBV7-2
size: few
J: TRBJ2-1
CDR3: CASSLGGGNSEQFF
DNA: TGTGCCAGCAGCTTAGGGGGCGGGAACTCTGAGCAGTTCTTC

D: NA
V: TRBV7-8
size: NA
J: TRBJ1-1
CDR3: CASSLTVNTEAFF
DNA: TGTGCCAGCAGCTTGACAGTGAACACTGAAGCTTTCTTT

D: TRBD2
V: TRBV4-3
size: few
J: TRBJ2-7
CDR3: CASSRSPSSGAYEQYF
DNA: TGCGCCAGCAGCCGCTCCCCGTCTAGCGGGGCCTACGAGCAGTACTTC

D: NA
V: TRBV5-1
size: NA
J: TRBJ1-1
CDR3: CASSPWRRGRRSEAFF
DNA: TGCGCCAGCAGTCCCTGGAGGAGGGGTCGTCGGTCGGAAGCTTTCTTT

D: NA
V: TRBV7-2
size: NA
J: TRBJ1-2
CDR3: CASSTLGGPSYTF
DNA: TGTGCCAGCAGCACCCTAGGCGGACCCAGCTACACCTTC

D: NA
V: TRBV5-1
size: NA
J: TRBJ2-5
CDR3: CASSSAREETQYF
DNA: TGCGCCAGCAGCTCCGCTCGGGAAGAGACCCAGTACTTC

D: TRBD1
V: TRBV29-1
size: once
J: TRBJ2-3
CDR3: CSVEGDSNTDTQYF
DNA: TGCAGCGTTGAGGGGGACAGTAACACAGATACGCAGTATTTT

D: TRBD1
V: TRBV11-2
size: NA
J: TRBJ1-2
CDR3: CASSWGGQGDYGYTF
DNA: TGTGCCAGCAGCTGGGGAGGACAGGGGGACTATGGCTACACCTTC

D: TRBD2
V: TRBV29-1
size: NA
J: TRBJ2-7
CDR3: CSTLAGGEQYF
DNA: TGCAGCACCCTAGCGGGAGGCGAGCAGTACTTC

D: NA
V: TRBV3-1/TRBV3-2
size: NA
J: TRBJ1-1
CDR3: CASSLQGVNTEAFF
DNA: TGTGCCAGCAGCCTTCAAGGGGTGAACACTGAAGCTTTCTTT

D: NA
V: TRBV19
size: NA
J: TRBJ2-6
CDR3: CASSIVLGSGANVLTF
DNA: TGTGCCAGTAGTATAGTTTTGGGAAGTGGGGCCAACGTCCTGACTTTC

D: TRBD1
V: TRBV7-9
size: NA
J: TRBJ2-1
CDR3: CASSLTGELYNEQFF
DNA: TGTGCCAGCAGCTTGACAGGGGAGCTGTACAATGAGCAGTTCTTC

D: NA
V: TRBV4-3
size: NA
J: TRBJ1-4
CDR3: CASSQDTAGEKLFF
DNA: TGCGCCAGCAGCCAAGATACGGCTGGAGAAAAACTGTTTTTT

D: TRBD1
V: TRBV7-8
size: NA
J: TRBJ1-2
CDR3: CASSLARQGPHYGYTF
DNA: TGTGCCAGCAGCTTAGCTCGACAGGGGCCCCACTATGGCTACACCTTC

D: NA
V: TRBV20-1
size: NA
J: TRBJ1-1
CDR3: CSARKDGEAFF
DNA: TGCAGTGCTCGCAAAGACGGGGAAGCTTTCTTT

D: TRBD1
V: TRBV6-2/TRBV6-3
size: NA
J: TRBJ2-5
CDR3: CASSYPPAGGDETQYF
DNA: TGTGCCAGCAGTTACCCCCCGGCAGGGGGCGATGAGACCCAGTACTTC

D: NA
V: TRBV24-1
size: NA
J: TRBJ2-5
CDR3: CATSDTDTGPETQYF
DNA: TGTGCCACCAGTGACACCGACACAGGGCCGGAGACCCAGTACTTC

D: NA
V: TRBV4-1
size: NA
J: TRBJ2-7
CDR3: CASSQDLRGRTSYEQYF
DNA: TGCGCCAGCAGCCAAGATTTGAGGGGTCGGACGTCCTACGAGCAGTACTTC

D: NA
V: TRBV5-1
size: NA
J: TRBJ2-1
CDR3: CASSLRAEAVGEQFF
DNA: TGCGCCAGCAGCTTGAGGGCCGAGGCCGTGGGGGAGCAGTTCTTC

D: NA
V: TRBV7-2
size: NA
J: TRBJ1-1
CDR3: CASSLWLKATNTEAFF
DNA: TGTGCCAGCAGCTTATGGTTAAAGGCCACGAACACTGAAGCTTTCTTT

D: NA
V: TRBV7-6
size: NA
J: TRBJ1-6
CDR3: CASSLAPVEAANSPLHF
DNA: TGTGCCAGCAGCTTAGCCCCGGTGGAGGCAGCGAATTCACCCCTCCACTTT

D: NA
V: TRBV27
size: NA
J: TRBJ2-5
CDR3: CASTSSGETQYF
DNA: TGTGCCAGCACCTCGTCGGGGGAGACCCAGTACTTC

D: NA
V: TRBV5-4
size: NA
J: TRBJ2-5
CDR3: CASSLAGYYQETQYF
DNA: TGTGCCAGCAGCTTGGCCGGGTACTATCAAGAGACCCAGTACTTC

D: TRBD1
V: TRBV4-2
size: once
J: TRBJ2-1
CDR3: CASSHDRESSYNEQFF
DNA: TGTGCCAGCAGCCATGACAGGGAGAGCTCCTACAATGAGCAGTTCTTC

D: NA
V: TRBV30
size: NA
J: TRBJ1-4
CDR3: CAWSVPGGIGEKLFF
DNA: TGTGCCTGGAGTGTACCTGGAGGGATAGGGGAAAAACTGTTTTTT

D: NA
V: TRBV19
size: NA
J: TRBJ1-1
CDR3: CASRSTGRPEAFF
DNA: TGTGCCAGTAGATCCACAGGGAGGCCTGAAGCTTTCTTT

D: NA
V: TRBV6-5
size: NA
J: TRBJ1-2
CDR3: CASSYPGGKVYTF
DNA: TGTGCCAGCAGTTACCCTGGCGGGAAGGTTTACACCTTC

D: NA
V: TRBV25-1
size: NA
J: TRBJ2-4
CDR3: CASSEESRGNIQYF
DNA: TGTGCCAGCAGTGAGGAGTCCCGGGGGAACATTCAGTACTTC

D: TRBD2
V: TRBV29-1
size: once
J: TRBJ2-3
CDR3: CSVGHISGVGPDTQYF
DNA: TGCAGCGTTGGGCATATTAGCGGGGTGGGACCAGATACGCAGTATTTT

D: TRBD1
V: TRBV28
size: once
J: TRBJ2-7
CDR3: CASSFRDRDLEQYF
DNA: TGTGCCAGCAGTTTCCGGGACAGGGATCTCGAGCAGTACTTC

D: NA
V: TRBV7-9
size: NA
J: TRBJ1-5
CDR3: CASSLNGRNQPQHF
DNA: TGTGCCAGCAGCTTAAACGGTCGCAATCAGCCCCAGCATTTT

D: NA
V: TRBV19
size: NA
J: TRBJ1-5
CDR3: CATNPGVGQPQHF
DNA: TGTGCCACCAATCCCGGGGTTGGCCAGCCCCAGCATTTT

D: TRBD2
V: TRBV5-4
size: NA
J: TRBJ2-3
CDR3: CASSGGGTDTQYF
DNA: TGTGCCAGCAGCGGCGGGGGGACAGATACGCAGTATTTT

D: NA
V: TRBV6-6
size: NA
J: TRBJ1-1
CDR3: CASIKGPYTEAFF
DNA: TGTGCCAGCATAAAGGGGCCATACACTGAAGCTTTCTTT

D: NA
V: TRBV5-1
size: NA
J: TRBJ1-1
CDR3: CASSLYPGVTLRATEAFF
DNA: TGCGCCAGCAGCTTGTATCCAGGGGTCACCCTCAGGGCCACTGAAGCTTTCTTT

D: TRBD1
V: TRBV19
size: NA
J: TRBJ1-2
CDR3: CASSHGGQGGYGYTF
DNA: TGTGCCAGTAGCCACGGGGGACAGGGAGGGTATGGCTACACCTTC

D: NA
V: TRBV19
size: NA
J: TRBJ2-7
CDR3: CASSRDWTSYEQYF
DNA: TGTGCCAGTAGTAGGGATTGGACCTCCTACGAGCAGTACTTC

D: NA
V: TRBV27
size: NA
J: TRBJ1-5
CDR3: CASSLSSAVLPQHF
DNA: TGTGCCAGCAGTTTAAGCTCCGCTGTGTTACCCCAGCATTTT

D: NA
V: TRBV24-1
size: NA
J: TRBJ2-2
CDR3: CATSEWQGNTGELFF
DNA: TGTGCCACCAGTGAGTGGCAGGGGAACACCGGGGAGCTGTTTTTT

D: NA
V: TRBV7-2
size: NA
J: TRBJ2-7
CDR3: CASSSQGGTETYEQYF
DNA: TGTGCCAGCAGCTCCCAAGGCGGGACAGAGACCTACGAGCAGTACTTC

D: NA
V: TRBV19
size: once
J: TRBJ1-5
CDR3: CASSIGPGATRNQPQHF
DNA: TGTGCCAGTAGTATTGGGCCAGGCGCAACGCGCAATCAGCCCCAGCATTTT

D: NA
V: TRBV20-1
size: NA
J: TRBJ1-2
CDR3: CSASKGHEGYTF
DNA: TGCAGTGCTAGTAAAGGACATGAGGGCTACACCTTC

D: NA
V: TRBV5-4
size: NA
J: TRBJ1-1
CDR3: CASSPWEGGTEAFF
DNA: TGTGCCAGCAGCCCGTGGGAGGGAGGGACTGAAGCTTTCTTT

D: NA
V: TRBV5-1
size: NA
J: TRBJ2-1
CDR3: CASSLYGGDSNEQFF
DNA: TGCGCCAGCAGCTTGTATGGCGGGGACTCCAATGAGCAGTTCTTC

D: TRBD1
V: TRBV11-2
size: NA
J: TRBJ1-3
CDR3: CASSPRRTGQGMFGNTIYF
DNA: TGTGCCAGCAGCCCGCGAAGGACCGGACAGGGGATGTTTGGAAACACCATATATTTT

D: NA
V: TRBV6-1
size: NA
J: TRBJ1-1
CDR3: CASSEGFKNTEAFF
DNA: TGTGCCAGCAGTGAAGGGTTTAAGAACACTGAAGCTTTCTTT

D: TRBD1
V: TRBV6-5
size: few
J: TRBJ2-7
CDR3: CASNRDRGEQYF
DNA: TGTGCCAGCAACCGGGACAGGGGCGAGCAGTACTTC